The sequence of this T cell receptor beta chain was determined in a study of CD8+ T cells in alopecia areata. Study-level points and caveats: Amid tofacitinib therapy, many expanded lesional clones stayed present in scalp and blood.

cDNA serving as the sequencing template came from extracted, reverse transcribed RNA. The data were produced by immunoSEQ multiplex PCR, yet TCRdb's version contains in-frame clones alone and is incomplete. The table has some 200,000 clones, about 62% seen once. On this clone itself: Its specificity is not known.

Germline values: CDR1 SEHNR, CDR2 FQNEAQ (reference sequence). This CDR3 has 14 amino acids. V was cut by 5 bases and J by 1 base, with 11 bases left in between. Treatment noted: oral pan-JAK inhibitor, 5-10 mg twice daily. From alopecia areata patients, lesional scalp punch biopsies and peripheral blood were collected. Source: CD4+ T cells sorted from blood, taken at week 24, from a patient treated with tofacitinib. The chain uses TRBV7-9 and TRBJ1-1; D unresolved. The receptor's source is a human donor with alopecia areata. The CDR3 region is CASSAAGRNTEAFF. The CDR3 DNA follows: TGTGCCAGCAGCGCTGCCGGGAGGAACACTGAAGCTTTCTTT.